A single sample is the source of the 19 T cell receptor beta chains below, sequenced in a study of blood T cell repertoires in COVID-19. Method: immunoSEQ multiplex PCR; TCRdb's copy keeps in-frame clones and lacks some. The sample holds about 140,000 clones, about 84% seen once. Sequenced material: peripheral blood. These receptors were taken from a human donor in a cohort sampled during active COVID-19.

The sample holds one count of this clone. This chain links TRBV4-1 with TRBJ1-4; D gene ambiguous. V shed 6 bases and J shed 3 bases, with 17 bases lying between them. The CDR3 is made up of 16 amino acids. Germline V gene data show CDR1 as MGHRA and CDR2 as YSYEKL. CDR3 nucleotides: TGCGCCAGCAGATCCCCGGGCCTGAGGGCTAATGAAAAACTGTTTTTT. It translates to CASRSPGLRANEKLFF.

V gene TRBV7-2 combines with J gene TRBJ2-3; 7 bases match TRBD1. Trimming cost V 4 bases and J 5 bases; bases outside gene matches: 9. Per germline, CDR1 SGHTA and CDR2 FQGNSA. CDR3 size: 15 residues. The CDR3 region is CASSSYRGLRDTQYF. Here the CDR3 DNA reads TGTGCCAGCAGCTCGTACAGGGGTCTGAGAGATACGCAGTATTTT.

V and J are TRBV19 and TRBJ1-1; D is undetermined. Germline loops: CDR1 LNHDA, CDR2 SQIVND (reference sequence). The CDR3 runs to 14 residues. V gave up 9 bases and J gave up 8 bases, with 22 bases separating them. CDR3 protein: CASNPSDSYREAFF. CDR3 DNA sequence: TGTGCCAGCAATCCCTCGGACTCCTACCGGGAAGCTTTCTTT.

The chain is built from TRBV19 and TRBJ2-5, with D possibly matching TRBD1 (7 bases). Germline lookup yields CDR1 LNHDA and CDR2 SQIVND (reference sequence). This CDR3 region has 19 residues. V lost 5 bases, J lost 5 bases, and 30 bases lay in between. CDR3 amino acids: CASSRQGWSGTGDTETQYF. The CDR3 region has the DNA TGTGCCAGTAGTCGACAGGGCTGGTCGGGCACGGGGGATACGGAGACCCAGTACTTC.

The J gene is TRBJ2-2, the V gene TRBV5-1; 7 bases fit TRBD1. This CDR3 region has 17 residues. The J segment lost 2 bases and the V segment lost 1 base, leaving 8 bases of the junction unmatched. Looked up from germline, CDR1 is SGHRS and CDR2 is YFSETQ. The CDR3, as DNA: TGCGCCAGCAGCTTGCCCCCGGGACAGCGAAACACCGGGGAGCTGTTTTTT. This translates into CASSLPPGQRNTGELFF.

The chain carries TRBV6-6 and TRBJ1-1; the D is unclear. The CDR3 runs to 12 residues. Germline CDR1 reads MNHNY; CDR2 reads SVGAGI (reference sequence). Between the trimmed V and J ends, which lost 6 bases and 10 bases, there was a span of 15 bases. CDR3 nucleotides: TGTGCCAGCAGCCTCACGGGAGAAAGAGCTTTCTTT. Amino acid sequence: CASSLTGERAFF.

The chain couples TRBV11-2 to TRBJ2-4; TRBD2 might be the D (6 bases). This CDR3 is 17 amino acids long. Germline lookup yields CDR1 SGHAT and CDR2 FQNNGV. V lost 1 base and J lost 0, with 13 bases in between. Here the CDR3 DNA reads TGTGCCAGCAGCTTAGGTTCGGGGGTCCTAGCCAAAAACATTCAGTACTTC. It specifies CASSLGSGVLAKNIQYF.

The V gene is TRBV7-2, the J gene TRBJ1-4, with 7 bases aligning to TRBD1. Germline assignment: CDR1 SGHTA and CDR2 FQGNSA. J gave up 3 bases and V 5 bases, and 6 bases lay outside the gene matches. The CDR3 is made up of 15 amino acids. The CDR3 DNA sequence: TGTGCCAGCAGCCCCCAGGGACAGCCTAATGAAAAACTGTTTTTT. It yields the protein CASSPQGQPNEKLFF.

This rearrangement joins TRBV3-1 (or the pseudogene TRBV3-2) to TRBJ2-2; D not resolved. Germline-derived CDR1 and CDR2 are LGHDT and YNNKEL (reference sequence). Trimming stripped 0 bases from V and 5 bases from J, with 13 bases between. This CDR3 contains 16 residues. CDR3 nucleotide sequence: TGTGCCAGCAGCCAAGACGGCAGGTTACATACCGGGGAGCTGTTTTTT. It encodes CASSQDGRLHTGELFF.

The CDR3 spells CASSPTGTGWGEPQHF. The CDR3 nucleotides read TGTGCCAGCAGCCCTACCGGGACAGGATGGGGAGAGCCCCAGCATTTT. V is TRBV7-2 and J is TRBJ1-5; TRBD1 aligns across 8 bases. J was trimmed by 8 bases and V by 5 bases; bases with no gene match: 14. Looked up from germline, CDR1 is SGHTA and CDR2 is FQGNSA. This CDR3 region has 16 residues.

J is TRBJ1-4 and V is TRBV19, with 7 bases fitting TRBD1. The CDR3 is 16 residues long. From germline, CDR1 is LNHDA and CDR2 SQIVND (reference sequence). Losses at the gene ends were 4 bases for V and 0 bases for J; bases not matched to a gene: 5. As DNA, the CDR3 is TGTGCCAGTAGTAAAAACGGACAGGCAACTAATGAAAAACTGTTTTTT. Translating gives CASSKNGQATNEKLFF.

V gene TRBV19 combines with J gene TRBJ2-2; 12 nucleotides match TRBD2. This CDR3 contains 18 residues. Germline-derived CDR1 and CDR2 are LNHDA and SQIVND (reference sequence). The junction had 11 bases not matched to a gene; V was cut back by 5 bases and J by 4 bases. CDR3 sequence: CASSEGTSGGIGTGELFF. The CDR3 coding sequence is TGTGCCAGTAGTGAGGGCACTAGCGGGGGGATTGGCACCGGGGAGCTGTTTTTT.

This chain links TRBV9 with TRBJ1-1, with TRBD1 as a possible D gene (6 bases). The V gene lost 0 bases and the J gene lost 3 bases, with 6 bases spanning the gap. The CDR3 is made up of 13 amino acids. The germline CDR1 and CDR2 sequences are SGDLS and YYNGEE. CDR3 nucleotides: TGTGCCAGCAGCGTAGAGGGGGACACTGAAGCTTTCTTT. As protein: CASSVEGDTEAFF.

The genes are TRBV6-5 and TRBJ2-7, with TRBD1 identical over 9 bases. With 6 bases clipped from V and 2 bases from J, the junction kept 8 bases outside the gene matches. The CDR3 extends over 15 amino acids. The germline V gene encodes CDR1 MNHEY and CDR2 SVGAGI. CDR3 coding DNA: TGTGCCAGCAGCCGCCCGGGACAGGGCACCTACGAGCAGTACTTC. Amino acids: CASSRPGQGTYEQYF.

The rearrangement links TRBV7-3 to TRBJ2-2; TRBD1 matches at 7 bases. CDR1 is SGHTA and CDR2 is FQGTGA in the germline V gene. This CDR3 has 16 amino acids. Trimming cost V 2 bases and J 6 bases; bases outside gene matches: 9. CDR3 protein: CASSLGGQTTPGELFF. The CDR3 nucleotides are TGTGCCAGCAGCTTAGGGGGACAGACTACGCCCGGGGAGCTGTTTTTT.

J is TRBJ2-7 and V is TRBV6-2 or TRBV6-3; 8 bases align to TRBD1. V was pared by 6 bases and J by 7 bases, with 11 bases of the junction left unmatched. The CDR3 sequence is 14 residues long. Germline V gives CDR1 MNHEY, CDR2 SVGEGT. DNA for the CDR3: TGTGCCAGCAGCCCAATGGACAGGGCAAAAGAGCAGTACTTC. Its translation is CASSPMDRAKEQYF.

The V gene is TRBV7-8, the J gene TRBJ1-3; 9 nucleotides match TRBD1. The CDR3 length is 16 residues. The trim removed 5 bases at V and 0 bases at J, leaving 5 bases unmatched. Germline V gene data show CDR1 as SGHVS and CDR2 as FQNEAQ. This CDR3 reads CASSQDRGLSGNTIYF. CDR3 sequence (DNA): TGTGCCAGCAGCCAGGACAGGGGACTCTCTGGAAACACCATATATTTT.

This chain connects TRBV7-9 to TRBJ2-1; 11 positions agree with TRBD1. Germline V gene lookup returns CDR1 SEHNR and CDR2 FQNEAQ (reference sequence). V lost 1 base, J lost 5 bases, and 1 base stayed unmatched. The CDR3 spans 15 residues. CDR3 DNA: TGTGCCAGCAGCTTAGGGACAGGGGGCAACAATGAGCAGTTCTTC. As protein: CASSLGTGGNNEQFF.

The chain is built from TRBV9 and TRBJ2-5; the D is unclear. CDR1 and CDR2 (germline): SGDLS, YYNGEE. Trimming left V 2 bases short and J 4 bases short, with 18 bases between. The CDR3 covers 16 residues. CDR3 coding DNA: TGTGCCAGCAGCGTGACCACCCGGCTAGGTGCAGAGACCCAGTACTTC. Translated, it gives CASSVTTRLGAETQYF.